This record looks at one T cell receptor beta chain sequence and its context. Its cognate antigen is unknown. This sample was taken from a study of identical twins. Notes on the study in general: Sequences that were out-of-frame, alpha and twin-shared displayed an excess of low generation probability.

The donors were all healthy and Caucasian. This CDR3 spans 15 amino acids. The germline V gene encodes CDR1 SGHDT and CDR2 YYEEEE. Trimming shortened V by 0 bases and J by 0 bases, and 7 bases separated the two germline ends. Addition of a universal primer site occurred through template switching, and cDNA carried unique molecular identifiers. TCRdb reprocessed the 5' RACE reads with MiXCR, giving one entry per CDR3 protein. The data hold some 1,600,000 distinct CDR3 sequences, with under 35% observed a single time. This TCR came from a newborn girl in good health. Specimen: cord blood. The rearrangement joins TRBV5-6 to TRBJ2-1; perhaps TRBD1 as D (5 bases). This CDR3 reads CASSLEGHSYNEQFF. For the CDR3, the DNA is TGTGCCAGCAGCTTGGAAGGACACTCCTACAATGAGCAGTTCTTC.